Described below is a single T cell receptor (beta chain) sequence and its context. Authors' methods: From reference gene primer amplification, estimates of nucleated cell counts were derived. Sequencing was performed with immunoSEQ multiplex PCR; in TCRdb, only in-frame clones are kept and a portion is missing. For V, J and clone size, that table is used; D and trimming come from the DNA. The sample includes 29,000 or so clones, 92% of them seen just once. The V and J ends lost 0 bases and 4 bases respectively, with 3 bases between them. CDR1 is SNHLY, CDR2 FYNNEI, per germline. This CDR3 has 12 amino acids. The sample comes from a study of blood T cell repertoires in COVID-19. About the research overall: Some COVID-19 samples were acute and others convalescent; all came from the United States, Italy and Spain. T cells, B-cell-depleted T cells, or PBMCs provided the cDNA or gDNA that served as material.

The rearrangement links TRBV2 to TRBJ1-2, with D hard to call. The sequence came from a man aged 50-60 years with active COVID-19. The specimen sequenced was peripheral blood. The CDR3 sequence is CASSEASYGYTF. The CDR3 nucleotides read TGTGCCAGCAGTGAAGCCAGCTATGGCTACACCTTC.